Below, 5 T cell receptor beta chains from the same sample are listed, as sequenced in a study of cytomegalovirus exposure and HLA in healthy donors (dated by TCRdb to 2015 to 2018). The library was obtained by the immunoSEQ multiplex PCR assay. For the multiplex PCR, a mixture combining 60 forward primers for TCR Vbeta segments and 13 reverse primers for TCR Jbeta segments was used. TCRdb limited this immuneACCESS table to in-frame rearrangements with V and J called. A share of clones is missing; checked studies link under half to unresolved V genes, and the rest is unexplained. In all, the sample holds around 140,000 clones, and around 81% of those were seen once. The ten largest clones take up roughly 2.4% of the sample. Material: PBMCs. These receptors came from a man aged 45 to 65 in good health and CMV-seronegative.

With respect to this clone: Other DNA sequences in the same sample also yield this CDR3. The chain is built from TRBV5-1 and TRBJ2-2; 9 positions match TRBD1. The V gene end was trimmed by 4 bases and the J gene end by 6 bases; junction bases not matched to a gene: 4. Germline V CDR1 and CDR2: SGHRS, YFSETQ. This CDR3 comprises 14 residues. CDR3 residues: CASSLRQGAGELFF. The CDR3, as DNA: TGCGCCAGCAGCCTCCGACAGGGGGCCGGGGAGCTGTTTTTT.

This chain's CDR3 is CASSSGQGRGTYEQYF. Here the CDR3 DNA reads TGTGCCAGCAGTTCCGGACAGGGGAGGGGTACCTACGAGCAGTACTTC. This chain joins TRBV27 and TRBJ2-7, with 9 bases that match TRBD1. V shed 4 bases, J shed 2 bases, and the junction held 9 bases outside the gene matches. CDR1 and CDR2 from the germline V gene are MNHEY and SMNVEV (reference sequence). This CDR3 region has 16 residues.

This sequence joins TRBV19 and TRBJ2-4; 10 bases fit TRBD1. Germline CDR1 reads LNHDA; CDR2 reads SQIVND (reference sequence). There are 15 residues in the CDR3. The J segment lost 9 bases and the V segment lost 4 bases, leaving 9 bases of the junction unmatched. The CDR3 DNA reads TGTGCCAGTAGTAGGAAGGACAGGGGGTTCGGCATTCAGTACTTC. This codes for CASSRKDRGFGIQYF.

This clone was observed once. The rearrangement links TRBV19 to TRBJ2-6, with a possible D match to TRBD1 (5 bases). Germline V gene data show CDR1 as LNHDA and CDR2 as SQIVND (reference sequence). The CDR3 spans 15 residues. V gave up 4 bases and J gave up 0 bases, with 7 bases separating them. This chain's CDR3 is CASSTQGSGANVLTF. The CDR3 coding sequence is TGTGCCAGTAGTACTCAGGGCTCTGGGGCCAACGTCCTGACTTTC.

A note on this clone: At one boundary the junction diverges from the germline segment, which might be a read error. V usage is TRBV18 and J usage is TRBJ1-1; D perhaps matches TRBD1 (6 bases). Germline CDR1 reads KGHSH; CDR2 reads LQKENI. The CDR3 is made up of 13 amino acids. CDR3 DNA: TGTGCCAGCTTACCCACAGGGAACGCTGAAGCTTTCTTT. Translated: CASLPTGNAEAFF.